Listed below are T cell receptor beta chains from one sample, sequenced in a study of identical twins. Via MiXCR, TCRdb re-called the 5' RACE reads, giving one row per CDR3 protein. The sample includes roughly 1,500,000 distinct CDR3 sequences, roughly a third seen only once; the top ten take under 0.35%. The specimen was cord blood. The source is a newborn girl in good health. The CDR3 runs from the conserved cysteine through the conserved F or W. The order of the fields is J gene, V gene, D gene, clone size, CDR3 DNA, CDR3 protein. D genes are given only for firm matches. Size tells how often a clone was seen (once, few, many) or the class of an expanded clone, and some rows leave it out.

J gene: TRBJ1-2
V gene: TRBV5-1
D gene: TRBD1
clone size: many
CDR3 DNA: TGCGCCAGCAGCTTGTCGGGACAGGTTTACTTGAACGGCTACACCTTC
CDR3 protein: CASSLSGQVYLNGYTF

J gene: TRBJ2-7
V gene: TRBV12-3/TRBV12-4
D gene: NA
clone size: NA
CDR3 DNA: TGTGCCAGCAGCGGAAGCCCCAATGAGCAGTACTTC
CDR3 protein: CASSGSPNEQYF

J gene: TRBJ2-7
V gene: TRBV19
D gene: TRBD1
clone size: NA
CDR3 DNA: TGTGCCAGTAGTGGCCCCCGGACAGGGTTAAGCTACGAGCAGTACTTC
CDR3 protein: CASSGPRTGLSYEQYF

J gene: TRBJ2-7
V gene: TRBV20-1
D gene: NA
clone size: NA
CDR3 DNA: TGCAGTGCTAGTGGGTGGGGGAGATGGGGCTACGAGCAGTACTTC
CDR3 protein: CSASGWGRWGYEQYF

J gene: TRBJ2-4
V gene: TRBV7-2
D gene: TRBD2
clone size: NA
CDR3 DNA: TGTGCCAGCAGCTTATCTCCTAGCGGGGGGGAAAACATTCAGTACTTC
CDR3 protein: CASSLSPSGGENIQYF

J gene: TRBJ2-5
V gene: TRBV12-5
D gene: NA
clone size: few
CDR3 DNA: TGTGCTAGTGGTTTGGTACGGGCAGGGGCGATTCCAGAGACCCAGTACTTC
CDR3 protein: CASGLVRAGAIPETQYF

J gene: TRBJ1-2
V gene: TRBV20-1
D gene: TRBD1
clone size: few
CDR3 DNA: TGCAGTGCCCACCTTAACCAGGGGGGGGGAGGCTACACCTTC
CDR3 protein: CSAHLNQGGGGYTF

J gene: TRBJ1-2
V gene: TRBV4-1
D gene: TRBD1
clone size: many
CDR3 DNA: TGCGCCAGCAGCCACAGGACAGGGGCGGGTGGCTACACCTTC
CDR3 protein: CASSHRTGAGGYTF

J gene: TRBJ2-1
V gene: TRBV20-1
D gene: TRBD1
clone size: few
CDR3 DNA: TGCAGTGCTAGAAAGGACAGGAGTAATGAGCAGTTCTTC
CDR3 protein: CSARKDRSNEQFF

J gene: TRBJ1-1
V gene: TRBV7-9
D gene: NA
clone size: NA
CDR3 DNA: TGTGCCAGCAGCTTGGGAGGGGAGGCTGAAGCTTTCTTT
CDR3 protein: CASSLGGEAEAFF

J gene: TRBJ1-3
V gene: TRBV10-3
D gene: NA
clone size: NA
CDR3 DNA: TGTGCCATCACAACAGGAGCGGCAGGAAACACCATATATTTT
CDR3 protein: CAITTGAAGNTIYF

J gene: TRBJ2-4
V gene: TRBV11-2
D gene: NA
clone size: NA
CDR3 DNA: TGTGCCAGCAGCGTGCCCAGGGGAAACATTCAGTACTTC
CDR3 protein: CASSVPRGNIQYF

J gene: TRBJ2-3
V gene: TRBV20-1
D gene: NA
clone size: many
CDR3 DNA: TGCAGTGCCGCTAGCAGCACAGATACGCAGTATTTT
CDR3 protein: CSAASSTDTQYF

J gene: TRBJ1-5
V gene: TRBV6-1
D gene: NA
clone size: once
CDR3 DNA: TGTGCCAGCCCCGGGGAGGGGGATCAGCCCCAGCATTTT
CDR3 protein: CASPGEGDQPQHF

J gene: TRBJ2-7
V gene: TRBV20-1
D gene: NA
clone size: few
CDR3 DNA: TGCAGTGCTAGAAGCATGGCAGGCTCCTACGAGCAGTACTTC
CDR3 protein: CSARSMAGSYEQYF

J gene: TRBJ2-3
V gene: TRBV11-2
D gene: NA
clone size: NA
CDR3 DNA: TGTGCCAGCAGCTACCGGAGTAGGGAGACAGATACGCAGTATTTT
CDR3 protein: CASSYRSRETDTQYF

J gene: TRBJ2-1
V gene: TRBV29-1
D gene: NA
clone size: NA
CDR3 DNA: TGCAGCGTTGGTAGTAGCGGCATTTACAATGAGCAGTTCTTC
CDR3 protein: CSVGSSGIYNEQFF